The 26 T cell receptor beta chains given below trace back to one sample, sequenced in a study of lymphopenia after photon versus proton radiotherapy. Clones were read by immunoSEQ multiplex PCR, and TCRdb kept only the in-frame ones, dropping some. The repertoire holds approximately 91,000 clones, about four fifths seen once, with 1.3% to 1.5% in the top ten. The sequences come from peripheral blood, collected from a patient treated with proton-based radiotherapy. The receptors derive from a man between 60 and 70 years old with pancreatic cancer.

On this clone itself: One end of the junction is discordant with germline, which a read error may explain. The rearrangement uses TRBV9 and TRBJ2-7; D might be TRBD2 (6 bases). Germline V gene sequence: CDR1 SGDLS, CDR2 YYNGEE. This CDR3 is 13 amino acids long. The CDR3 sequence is CASSRESSYGQYF. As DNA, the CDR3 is TGTGCCAGCAGCCGGGAGAGCTCCTACGGGCAGTACTTC. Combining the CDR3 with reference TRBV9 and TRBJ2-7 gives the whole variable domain DSGVTQTPKHLITATGQRVTLRCSPRSGDLSVYWYQQSLDQGLQFLIQYYNGEERAKGNILERFSAQQFPDLHSELNLSSLELGDSALYFCASSRESSYGQYFGPGTRLTVT.

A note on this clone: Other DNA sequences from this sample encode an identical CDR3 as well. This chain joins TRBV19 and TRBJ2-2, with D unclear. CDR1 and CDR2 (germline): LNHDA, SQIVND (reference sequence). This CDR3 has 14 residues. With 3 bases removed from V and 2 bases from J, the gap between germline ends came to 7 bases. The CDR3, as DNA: TGTGCCAGTAGTATTTTGGCTAACACCGGGGAGCTGTTTTTT. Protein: CASSILANTGELFF.

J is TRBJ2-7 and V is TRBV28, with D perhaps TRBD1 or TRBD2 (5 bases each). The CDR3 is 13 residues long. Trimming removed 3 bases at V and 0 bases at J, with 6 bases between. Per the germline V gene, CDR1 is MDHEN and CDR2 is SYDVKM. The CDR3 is CASSLGDSYEQYF. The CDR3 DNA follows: TGTGCCAGCAGTTTGGGGGACTCCTACGAGCAGTACTTC.

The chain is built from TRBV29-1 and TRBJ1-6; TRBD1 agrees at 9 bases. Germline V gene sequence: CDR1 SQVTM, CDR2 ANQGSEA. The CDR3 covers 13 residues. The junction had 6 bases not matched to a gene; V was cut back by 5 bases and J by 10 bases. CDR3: CSVCFGTGSPLHF. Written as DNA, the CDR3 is TGCAGCGTTTGTTTCGGGACAGGGTCACCCCTCCACTTT.

The CDR3 is CASSPRERAGAAGNTEAFF. The CDR3 DNA is TGTGCCAGCAGTCCCCGAGAGAGGGCAGGGGCCGCGGGTAACACTGAAGCTTTCTTT. The chain combines TRBV27 with TRBJ1-1, with D maybe TRBD1 (6 bases). This CDR3 comprises 19 residues. CDR1 and CDR2 from the germline V gene are MNHEY and SMNVEV (reference sequence). Trimming cost V 5 bases and J 2 bases, with 27 bases left between them.

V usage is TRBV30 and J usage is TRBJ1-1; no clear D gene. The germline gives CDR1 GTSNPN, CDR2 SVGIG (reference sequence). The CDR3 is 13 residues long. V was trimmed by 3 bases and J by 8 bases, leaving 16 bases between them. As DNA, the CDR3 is TGTGCCTGGAGGGGCCTATTTCGGGAGGAAGCTTTCTTT. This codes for CAWRGLFREEAFF. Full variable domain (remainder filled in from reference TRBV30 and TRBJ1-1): SQTIHQWPATLVQPVGSPLSLECTVEGTSNPNLYWYRQAAGRGLQLLFYSVGIGQISSEVPQNLSASRPQDRQFILSSKKLLLSDSGFYLCAWRGLFREEAFFGQGTRLTVV.

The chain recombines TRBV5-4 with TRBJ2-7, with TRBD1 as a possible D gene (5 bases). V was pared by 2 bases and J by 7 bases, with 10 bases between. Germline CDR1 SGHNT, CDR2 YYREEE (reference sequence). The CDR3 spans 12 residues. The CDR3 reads CASSLTNREQYF. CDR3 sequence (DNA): TGTGCCAGCAGCTTAACGAACAGGGAGCAGTACTTC.

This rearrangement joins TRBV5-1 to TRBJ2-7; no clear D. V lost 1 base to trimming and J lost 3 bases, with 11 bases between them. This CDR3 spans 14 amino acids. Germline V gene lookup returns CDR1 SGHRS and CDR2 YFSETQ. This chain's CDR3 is CASSLQGPRYEQYF. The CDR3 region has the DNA TGCGCCAGCAGCTTGCAAGGACCCCGCTACGAGCAGTACTTC.

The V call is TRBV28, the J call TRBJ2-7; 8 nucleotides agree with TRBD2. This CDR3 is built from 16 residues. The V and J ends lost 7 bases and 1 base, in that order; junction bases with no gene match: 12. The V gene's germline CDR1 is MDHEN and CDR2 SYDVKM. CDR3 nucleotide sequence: TGTGCCAGCACTACCGGACTGAGCGGGAGATCCTACGAGCAGTACTTC. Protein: CASTTGLSGRSYEQYF.

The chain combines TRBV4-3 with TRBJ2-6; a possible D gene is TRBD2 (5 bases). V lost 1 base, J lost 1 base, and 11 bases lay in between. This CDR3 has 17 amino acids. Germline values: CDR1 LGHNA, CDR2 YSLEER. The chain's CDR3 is CASSQGAGNSGANVLTF. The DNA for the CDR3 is TGCGCCAGCAGCCAAGGCGCGGGCAATTCTGGGGCCAACGTCCTGACTTTC.

The CDR3 coding sequence is TGTGCCAGCAGCTTAGCCGGGGGCGCCGCCGGGGAGCTGTTTTTT. Its protein product is CASSLAGGAAGELFF. The chain joins TRBV11-3 to TRBJ2-2; the D call may be TRBD1 or TRBD2 (6 bases each). This CDR3 has 15 residues. The germline V gene encodes CDR1 SGHNT and CDR2 YENEEA. Trimming removed 1 base at V and 6 bases at J, with 12 bases between. The full variable domain, rest sourced from reference TRBV11-3 and TRBJ2-2, is EAGVVQSPRYKIIEKKQPVAFWCNPISGHNTLYWYLQNLGQGPELLIRYENEEAVDDSQLPKDRFSAERLKGVDSTLKIQPAELGDSAVYLCASSLAGGAAGELFFGEGSRLTVL.

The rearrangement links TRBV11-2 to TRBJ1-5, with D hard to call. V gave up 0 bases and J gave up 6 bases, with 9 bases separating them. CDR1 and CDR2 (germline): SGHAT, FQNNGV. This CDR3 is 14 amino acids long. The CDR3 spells CASSLDLRGQPQHF. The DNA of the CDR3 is TGTGCCAGCAGCTTAGATCTGCGGGGTCAGCCCCAGCATTTT.

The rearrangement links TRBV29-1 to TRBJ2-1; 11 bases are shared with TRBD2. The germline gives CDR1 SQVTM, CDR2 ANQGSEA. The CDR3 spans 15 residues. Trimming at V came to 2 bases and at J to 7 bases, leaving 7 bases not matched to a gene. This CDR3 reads CSVESMSSGRNEQFF. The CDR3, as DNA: TGCAGCGTTGAATCGATGTCTAGCGGGAGGAATGAGCAGTTCTTC.

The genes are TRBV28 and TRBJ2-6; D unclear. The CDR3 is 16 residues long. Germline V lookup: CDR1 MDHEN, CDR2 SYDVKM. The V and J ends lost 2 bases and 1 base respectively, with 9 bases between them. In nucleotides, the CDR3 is TGTGCCAGCAGTTTACTAGGTGGGTCTGGGGCCAACGTCCTGACTTTC. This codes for CASSLLGGSGANVLTF.

The CDR3 DNA reads TGTGCCAGCAGCTTGACGGAAGATTACGAGCAGTACTTC. Amino acids: CASSLTEDYEQYF. The chain uses TRBV5-6 and TRBJ2-7, with D unresolved. Germline-derived CDR1 and CDR2 are SGHDT and YYEEEE. The CDR3 sequence is 13 residues long. The germline V and J ends were trimmed by 1 base and 4 bases, with 9 bases remaining between them.

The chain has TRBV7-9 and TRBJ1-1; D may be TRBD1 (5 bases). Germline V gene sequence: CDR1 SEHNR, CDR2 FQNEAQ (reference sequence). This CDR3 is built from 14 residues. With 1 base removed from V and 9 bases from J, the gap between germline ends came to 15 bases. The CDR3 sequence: CASSLGHRTFQAFF. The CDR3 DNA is TGTGCCAGCAGCTTAGGCCACAGGACCTTTCAAGCTTTCTTT.

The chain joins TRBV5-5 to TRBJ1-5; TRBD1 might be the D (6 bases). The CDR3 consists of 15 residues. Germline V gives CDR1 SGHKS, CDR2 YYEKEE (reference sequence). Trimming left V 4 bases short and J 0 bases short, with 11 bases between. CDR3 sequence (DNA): TGTGCCAGCAGCGGGGGCCCAACTAGCAATCAGCCCCAGCATTTT. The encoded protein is CASSGGPTSNQPQHF.

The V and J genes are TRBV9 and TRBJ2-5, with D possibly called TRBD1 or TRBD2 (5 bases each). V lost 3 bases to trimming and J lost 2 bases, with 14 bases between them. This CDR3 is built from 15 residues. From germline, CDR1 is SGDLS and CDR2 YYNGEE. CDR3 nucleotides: TGTGCCAGCAGCGCTGGGGGAGCGCGACAAGAGACCCAGTACTTC. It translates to CASSAGGARQETQYF.

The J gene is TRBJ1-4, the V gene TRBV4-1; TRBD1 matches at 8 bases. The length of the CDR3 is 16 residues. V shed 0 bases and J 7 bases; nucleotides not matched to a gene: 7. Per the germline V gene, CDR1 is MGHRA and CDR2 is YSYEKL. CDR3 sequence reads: CASSQDHGTGLEKLFF. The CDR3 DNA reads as TGCGCCAGCAGCCAAGATCATGGGACAGGTCTTGAAAAACTGTTTTTT.

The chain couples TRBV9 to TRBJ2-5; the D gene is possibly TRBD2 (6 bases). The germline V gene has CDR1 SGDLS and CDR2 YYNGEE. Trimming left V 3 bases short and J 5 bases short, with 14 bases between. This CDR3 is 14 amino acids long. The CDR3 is CASSGGGAWETQYF. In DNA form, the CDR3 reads TGTGCCAGCAGCGGTGGAGGGGCGTGGGAGACCCAGTACTTC.

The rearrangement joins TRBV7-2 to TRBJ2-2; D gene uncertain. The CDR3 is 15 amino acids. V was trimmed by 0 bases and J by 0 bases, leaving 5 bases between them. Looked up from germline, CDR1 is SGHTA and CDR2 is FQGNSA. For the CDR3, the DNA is TGTGCCAGCAGCTTAGCGTGGACGAACACCGGGGAGCTGTTTTTT. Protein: CASSLAWTNTGELFF.

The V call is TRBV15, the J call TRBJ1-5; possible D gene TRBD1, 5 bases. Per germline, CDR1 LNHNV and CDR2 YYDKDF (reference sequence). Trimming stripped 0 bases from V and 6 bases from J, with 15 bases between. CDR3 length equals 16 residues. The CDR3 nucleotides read TGTGCCACCAGCAGAGATCTAGCAGGGACTGGTCAGCCCCAGCATTTT. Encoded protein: CATSRDLAGTGQPQHF.

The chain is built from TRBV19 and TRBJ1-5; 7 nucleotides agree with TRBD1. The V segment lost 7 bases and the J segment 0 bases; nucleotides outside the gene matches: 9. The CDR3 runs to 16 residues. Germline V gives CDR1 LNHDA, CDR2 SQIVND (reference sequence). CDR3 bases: TGTGCCAGTACCCCAAGACAGGGTCTTAGCAATCAGCCCCAGCATTTT. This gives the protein CASTPRQGLSNQPQHF.

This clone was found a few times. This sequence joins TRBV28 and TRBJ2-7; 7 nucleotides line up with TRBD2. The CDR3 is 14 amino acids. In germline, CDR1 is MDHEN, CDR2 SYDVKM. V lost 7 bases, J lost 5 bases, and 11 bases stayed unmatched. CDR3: CASKAGLQNNEQYF. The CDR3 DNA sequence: TGTGCCAGCAAAGCGGGGCTCCAAAATAACGAGCAGTACTTC.

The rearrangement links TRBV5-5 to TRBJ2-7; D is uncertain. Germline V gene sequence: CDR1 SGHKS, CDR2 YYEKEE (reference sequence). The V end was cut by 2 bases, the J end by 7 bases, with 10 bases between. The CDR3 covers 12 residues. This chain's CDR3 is CASSFFEGEQYF. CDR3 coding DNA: TGTGCCAGCAGCTTTTTCGAAGGGGAGCAGTACTTC.

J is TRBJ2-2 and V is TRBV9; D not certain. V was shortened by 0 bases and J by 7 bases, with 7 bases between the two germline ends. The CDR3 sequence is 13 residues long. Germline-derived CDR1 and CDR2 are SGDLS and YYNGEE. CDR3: CASSVATGGELFF. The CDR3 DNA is TGTGCCAGCAGCGTAGCTACCGGCGGGGAGCTGTTTTTT.